The subject of this entry is one T cell receptor beta chain. Its antigen remains unknown. Germline lookup yields CDR1 SGHRS and CDR2 YFSETQ. The V gene lost 5 bases and the J gene lost 6 bases, with 11 bases spanning the gap. The CDR3 totals 12 residues. Time point in this sample: blood 2 weeks post-SBRT. The treatment: 15 Gy SBRT to primary tumor, nephrectomy 4 weeks later. After SBRT, blood was collected at 2 and 4 weeks, plus baseline. This specimen belongs to a study of radiation and T cells in renal cell carcinoma. Overall study: Nephrectomy followed 15 Gy stereotactic body radiation by 4 weeks. Study-wide findings and caveats: In blood, top tumor clones expanded by 2 weeks, shrinking by 4. Baseline intratumoral clonotype presence is unknown without pretreatment biopsies.

Assay: immunoSEQ multiplex PCR; the TCRdb copy retains only in-frame clones and omits some. This sample has roughly 78,000 clones, with 82% found just once. V gene TRBV5-1 combines with J gene TRBJ1-2, with D possibly TRBD1 on 6 matching bases. This TCR derives from a man aged 55-75 years with renal cell carcinoma. Sequences were derived from blood, sampled from a patient whose treatment included radiotherapy and nephrectomy. As DNA, the CDR3 is TGCGCCAGCAGGGAACAGGGTGATGGCTACACCTTC. Amino acid sequence: CASREQGDGYTF.